This T cell receptor (beta chain) was documented in a study of shared clonotypes between healthy human individuals. Here immunoSEQ multiplex PCR was the method, and the copy in TCRdb shows in-frame clones only, minus some. The sample lists under 2,500,000 clones; more than 90% were seen once. CDR3 size: 16 residues. From germline, CDR1 is MNHEY and CDR2 SVGAGI. The germline V and J ends were trimmed by 2 bases and 1 base, with 11 bases remaining between them. Overall study findings and caveats: Sequencing depth was expected to affect clonotype sharing among donors. A few donors shared around 5.2% of their naive CD4 clonotypes.

Concerning this clone: Its antigen is unknown.

Donors were healthy HIV-negative adults without recently reported acute infections or vaccinations. Sequenced material: naive CD4+ T cells sorted from blood. Stated subset: CD45RA+ positively selected. The genes are TRBV6-5 and TRBJ2-2; possibly TRBD1 or TRBD2 for D (6 bases each). This sequence was found in a man younger than 30 in good health. The CDR3 DNA sequence: TGTGCCAGCAGTTACGAGGGGGGAGTGAACACCGGGGAGCTGTTTTTT. Amino acid sequence: CASSYEGGVNTGELFF.